One and the same sample provided the 15 T cell receptor beta chains below, sequenced in a study of blood T cell repertoires in COVID-19. Generated by immunoSEQ multiplex PCR, the TCRdb table keeps only in-frame clones and is missing some. The repertoire holds about 310,000 clones, with about 90% as singletons. Sequenced input: PBMCs or T cells enriched from blood (not recorded which). The receptors stem from a woman in her late teens or twenties with acute COVID-19.

The chain joins TRBV5-4 to TRBJ2-1; TRBD1 matches at 9 bases. Losses at the gene ends were 3 bases for V and 3 bases for J; bases not matched to a gene: 10. The CDR3 contains 17 residues. The germline gives CDR1 SGHNT, CDR2 YYREEE (reference sequence). The CDR3 region is CASSYGTGFVGYNEQFF. CDR3 nucleotide sequence: TGTGCCAGCAGCTACGGGACAGGGTTTGTAGGCTACAATGAGCAGTTCTTC.

The genes are TRBV28 and TRBJ1-1; D remains unclear. CDR1 is MDHEN and CDR2 is SYDVKM in the germline V gene. V gave up 2 bases and J gave up 1 base, with 8 bases separating them. CDR3 length: 14 residues. The CDR3 DNA sequence: TGTGCCAGCAGTTTAAGACTTACGAACACTGAAGCTTTCTTT. This gives the protein CASSLRLTNTEAFF.

The CDR3 region is CASSVLQGGGTDTQYF. CDR3 bases: TGTGCCAGCAGTGTACTACAGGGTGGGGGCACAGATACGCAGTATTTT. The chain employs TRBV6-1 and TRBJ2-3; D is possibly TRBD1 (6 bases). The CDR3 has 16 amino acids. Germline V lookup: CDR1 MNHNS, CDR2 SASEGT. Trimming removed 4 bases from V and 1 base from J, with 15 bases in between.

The CDR3 loop is CASSWEETEAFF. DNA of the CDR3: TGTGCCAGCAGTTGGGAGGAGACTGAAGCTTTCTTT. V gene TRBV12-3 or TRBV12-4 combines with J gene TRBJ1-1; D is ambiguous. V lost 4 bases to trimming and J lost 5 bases, with 8 bases between them. The CDR3 consists of 12 residues.

V gene TRBV28 combines with J gene TRBJ1-4; 9 bases fit TRBD1. Germline trimming cut 4 bases from V and 5 bases from J; bases unmatched to any gene: 8. Germline V CDR1 and CDR2: MDHEN, SYDVKM. The CDR3 spans 16 residues. The CDR3 loop reads CASSSGTGWRNEKLFF. The CDR3 coding sequence is TGTGCCAGCAGTTCCGGGACAGGGTGGAGGAATGAAAAACTGTTTTTT.

In its sample, this clone was seen once. The CDR3: CASSQLAGGPTDTQYF. CDR3 sequence (DNA): TGTGCCAGCAGTCAACTAGCGGGGGGACCCACAGATACGCAGTATTTT. The rearrangement links TRBV28 to TRBJ2-3; 12 nucleotides align to TRBD2. There are 16 residues in the CDR3. V shed 5 bases and J 2 bases; nucleotides not matched to a gene: 5. Germline CDR1 reads MDHEN; CDR2 reads SYDVKM.

CDR3 region: CASSIDRSQPQHF. In DNA, the CDR3 is TGTGCCAGTAGTATAGATAGGAGTCAGCCCCAGCATTTT. The chain uses TRBV19 and TRBJ1-5; D gene uncertain. Between the trimmed V and J ends, which lost 0 bases and 6 bases, there was a span of 6 bases. The germline gives CDR1 LNHDA, CDR2 SQIVND (reference sequence). The CDR3 is 13 amino acids.

This clone was counted once. The chain joins TRBV7-9 to TRBJ1-1, with D maybe TRBD1 (5 bases). Looked up from germline, CDR1 is SEHNR and CDR2 is FQNEAQ (reference sequence). V lost 2 bases and J 5 bases, leaving 9 bases between the germline ends. This CDR3 contains 13 residues. The CDR3 reads CASSLQGSTEAFF. As DNA, the CDR3 is TGTGCCAGCAGCTTACAGGGAAGTACTGAAGCTTTCTTT.

The V and J genes are TRBV14 and TRBJ1-1; D gene ambiguous. Trimming stripped 4 bases from V and 2 bases from J, with 14 bases between. Germline V CDR1 and CDR2: SGHDN, FVKESK. The CDR3 spans 15 residues. CDR3 sequence (DNA): TGTGCCAGCAGCCCTAGACCAGCGAGTAACACTGAAGCTTTCTTT. Protein: CASSPRPASNTEAFF.

The rearrangement links TRBV11-1 to TRBJ2-3, with D tentatively TRBD2 (7 bases). Trimming left V 0 bases short and J 0 bases short, with 13 bases between. Germline CDR1 reads SGHAT; CDR2 reads FQDESV (reference sequence). The CDR3 runs 17 residues. CDR3 nucleotides: TGTGCCAGCAGCTTAGCACAGGGACTACCTAGCACAGATACGCAGTATTTT. Translated: CASSLAQGLPSTDTQYF.

This chain connects TRBV7-3 to TRBJ1-5; D remains ambiguous. This CDR3 spans 15 amino acids. V lost 2 bases and J lost 2, with 10 bases in between. Germline CDR1 and CDR2: SGHTA and FQGTGA. The CDR3 nucleotides read TGTGCCAGCAGCTTATGCACAGAAGGCAATCAGCCCCAGCATTTT. Residues: CASSLCTEGNQPQHF.

The chain carries TRBV18 and TRBJ1-5, with D tentatively TRBD1 (6 bases). The CDR3 is 17 residues long. The V gene lost 2 bases and the J gene lost 4 bases, with 18 bases spanning the gap. Germline CDR1 reads KGHSH; CDR2 reads LQKENI. This chain's CDR3 is CASSPTSRSGENQPQHF. CDR3 sequence (DNA): TGTGCCAGCTCACCAACGTCACGGTCAGGGGAAAATCAGCCCCAGCATTTT.

CDR3 sequence: CATSDLVGGDQTQYF. In DNA form, the CDR3 reads TGTGCCACCAGTGACCTGGTAGGGGGTGACCAGACCCAGTACTTC. The rearrangement uses TRBV24-1 and TRBJ2-5; tentative D call: TRBD1 (6 bases). Looked up from germline, CDR1 is KGHDR and CDR2 is SFDVKD. This CDR3 contains 15 residues. Between the trimmed V and J ends, which lost 4 bases and 6 bases, there was a span of 17 bases.

This chain links TRBV6-5 with TRBJ2-7; tentative D call: TRBD1 (5 bases). Trimming stripped 6 bases from V and 3 bases from J, with 15 bases between. CDR1 is MNHEY and CDR2 is SVGAGI in the germline V gene. CDR3 length: 14 residues. In DNA, the CDR3 is TGTGCCAGCAGCCCCGGACAAAACGTCTACGAGCAGTACTTC. Its protein product is CASSPGQNVYEQYF.

The J gene is TRBJ2-2, the V gene TRBV19; D is unresolved. The V and J ends lost 5 bases and 4 bases respectively, with 8 bases between them. Germline V gene sequence: CDR1 LNHDA, CDR2 SQIVND (reference sequence). This CDR3 comprises 13 residues. DNA of the CDR3: TGTGCCAGTAGTTTAGTGAGCACCGGGGAGCTGTTTTTT. Translation gives CASSLVSTGELFF.